Listed below are T cell receptor beta chains from one sample, sequenced in a study of graft-versus-host responses after intestinal transplantation. Libraries were prepared by immunoSEQ multiplex PCR; TCRdb keeps only in-frame clonotypes and omits some of them. The profile shows 90,000 to 95,000 clones, about nine tenths of them singletons. For these receptors, no antigen is known. The sample was unstimulated CD8+ T cells sorted from spleen or lymph node cells, taken before intestinal transplant. These receptors were obtained from a human donor who received an intestinal transplant. Both conserved end residues are part of each CDR3. The order of the fields is clone size, V gene, D gene, CDR3 length, J gene, CDR3 protein, CDR3 DNA. The D gene is left open where the match is weak. Clone size appears in some rows only: once, few, many, or a class for an expanded clone.

size: -; V: TRBV19; D: -; length: 13; J: TRBJ1-5; CDR3: CASSISGEQPQHF; DNA: TGTGCCAGTAGTATATCAGGTGAACAGCCCCAGCATTTT
size: -; V: TRBV6-5; D: -; length: 10; J: TRBJ2-7; CDR3: CASGSYEQYF; DNA: TGTGCCAGCGGGAGCTACGAGCAGTACTTC
size: -; V: TRBV10-3; D: -; length: 17; J: TRBJ2-5; CDR3: CAISERWLSPTQETQYF; DNA: TGTGCCATCAGTGAGCGCTGGTTGTCTCCGACGCAAGAGACCCAGTACTTC
size: few; V: TRBV6-1; D: TRBD1; length: 13; J: TRBJ1-1; CDR3: CASRTGINTEAFF; DNA: TGTGCCAGCAGGACAGGGATTAACACTGAAGCTTTCTTT
size: -; V: TRBV4-1; D: -; length: 15; J: TRBJ1-3; CDR3: CASSITRGDGNTIYF; DNA: TGCGCCAGCAGCATAACGCGGGGGGACGGAAACACCATATATTTT
size: -; V: TRBV29-1; D: -; length: 12; J: TRBJ2-3; CDR3: CSVILPTDTQYF; DNA: TGCAGCGTTATCCTACCCACAGATACGCAGTATTTT
size: -; V: TRBV9; D: -; length: 12; J: TRBJ2-1; CDR3: CASSVAGNEQFF; DNA: TGTGCCAGCAGCGTAGCGGGAAATGAGCAGTTCTTC
size: -; V: TRBV11-2; D: -; length: 15; J: TRBJ1-4; CDR3: CASSLGVGNREKLFF; DNA: TGTGCCAGCAGCTTAGGTGTAGGGAATCGTGAAAAACTGTTTTTT
size: -; V: TRBV5-6; D: -; length: 14; J: TRBJ1-4; CDR3: CASSLSRGWEKLFF; DNA: TGTGCCAGCAGCTTAAGCCGTGGGTGGGAAAAACTGTTTTTT
size: -; V: TRBV7-3; D: -; length: 14; J: TRBJ2-2; CDR3: CASSLFGDTGELFF; DNA: TGTGCCAGCAGCTTATTCGGAGACACCGGGGAGCTGTTTTTT
size: -; V: TRBV7-9; D: -; length: 15; J: TRBJ2-1; CDR3: CASSLDASSYNEQFF; DNA: TGTGCCAGCAGCTTAGACGCGAGCTCCTACAATGAGCAGTTCTTC
size: -; V: TRBV7-9; D: -; length: 15; J: TRBJ1-1; CDR3: CASSPPSSLNTEAFF; DNA: TGTGCCAGCAGCCCCCCCAGTAGTCTGAACACTGAAGCTTTCTTT
size: -; V: TRBV14; D: -; length: 14; J: TRBJ2-1; CDR3: CASLGTGEGNEQFF; DNA: TGTGCCAGCCTTGGTACGGGAGAGGGCAATGAGCAGTTCTTC
size: -; V: TRBV13; D: TRBD2; length: 17; J: TRBJ2-1; CDR3: CASSPTGGRAAYNEQFF; DNA: TGTGCCAGCAGCCCGACGGGCGGGAGGGCCGCCTACAATGAGCAGTTCTTC
size: once; V: TRBV10-3; D: -; length: 16; J: TRBJ2-6; CDR3: CAISETGHPGANVLTF; DNA: TGTGCCATCAGTGAGACAGGACACCCTGGGGCCAACGTCCTGACTTTC
size: -; V: TRBV29-1; D: -; length: 13; J: TRBJ2-7; CDR3: CSGGGDGSYEQYF; DNA: TGCAGCGGTGGGGGAGACGGATCCTACGAGCAGTACTTC
size: -; V: TRBV7-9; D: -; length: 14; J: TRBJ2-5; CDR3: CASSLVRGQETQYF; DNA: TGTGCCAGCAGCTTAGTACGGGGACAAGAGACCCAGTACTTC
size: -; V: TRBV9; D: -; length: 13; J: TRBJ2-5; CDR3: CASSVEGEETQYF; DNA: TGTGCCAGCAGCGTAGAAGGGGAAGAGACCCAGTACTTC
size: -; V: TRBV6-5; D: TRBD1; length: 13; J: TRBJ2-7; CDR3: CASSYDRANEQYF; DNA: TGTGCCAGCAGTTACGACAGGGCAAACGAGCAGTACTTC
size: -; V: TRBV13; D: TRBD1; length: 16; J: TRBJ2-1; CDR3: CASSSPGTGKGNEQFF; DNA: TGTGCCAGCAGCTCCCCCGGGACAGGGAAGGGCAATGAGCAGTTCTTC
size: -; V: TRBV7-4; D: -; length: 14; J: TRBJ2-7; CDR3: CASSSTVPTYEQYF; DNA: TGTGCCAGCAGCTCTACAGTTCCGACCTACGAGCAGTACTTC
size: -; V: TRBV27; D: TRBD2; length: 14; J: TRBJ2-7; CDR3: CASSLRSGTYEQYF; DNA: TGTGCCAGCAGTTTAAGGAGCGGGACCTACGAGCAGTACTTC
size: -; V: TRBV7-3; D: -; length: 15; J: TRBJ2-7; CDR3: CASSLEGGQVYEQYF; DNA: TGTGCCAGCAGCTTAGAGGGGGGCCAGGTCTACGAGCAGTACTTC
size: -; V: TRBV7-9; D: -; length: 14; J: TRBJ2-1; CDR3: CASSLEVRYNEQFF; DNA: TGTGCCAGCAGCTTAGAGGTCAGATACAATGAGCAGTTCTTC
size: -; V: TRBV7-6; D: TRBD2; length: 14; J: TRBJ2-3; CDR3: CASSLNGGADTQYF; DNA: TGTGCCAGCAGCTTAAATGGGGGGGCAGATACGCAGTATTTT
size: -; V: TRBV6-1; D: -; length: 13; J: TRBJ1-5; CDR3: CASSWDLNQPQHF; DNA: TGTGCCAGCAGTTGGGACTTGAATCAGCCCCAGCATTTT
size: -; V: TRBV14; D: -; length: 13; J: TRBJ2-7; CDR3: CASSQWGSYEQYF; DNA: TGTGCCAGCAGCCAATGGGGAAGCTACGAGCAGTACTTC
size: -; V: TRBV4-1; D: -; length: 14; J: TRBJ1-1; CDR3: CASSQDPGYTEAFF; DNA: TGCGCCAGCAGCCAAGATCCGGGTTACACTGAAGCTTTCTTT
size: -; V: TRBV6-1; D: -; length: 12; J: TRBJ2-1; CDR3: CASSEEDPEQFF; DNA: TGTGCCAGCAGTGAAGAGGATCCTGAGCAGTTCTTC
size: once; V: TRBV7-9; D: -; length: 14; J: TRBJ2-7; CDR3: CASSLGRGVYEQYF; DNA: TGTGCCAGCAGCTTAGGCAGGGGGGTCTACGAGCAGTACTTC
size: once; V: TRBV6-5; D: -; length: 13; J: TRBJ2-3; CDR3: CASGLHSTDTQYF; DNA: TGTGCCAGCGGTCTTCATAGCACAGATACGCAGTATTTT
size: -; V: TRBV5-1; D: -; length: 16; J: TRBJ1-4; CDR3: CASSLGGVPRAEKLFF; DNA: TGCGCCAGCAGCTTGGGAGGCGTGCCCCGGGCTGAAAAACTGTTTTTT
size: -; V: TRBV14; D: -; length: 13; J: TRBJ2-7; CDR3: CASSPGRFYEQYF; DNA: TGTGCCAGCAGCCCCGGACGGTTCTACGAGCAGTACTTC
size: -; V: TRBV6-5; D: -; length: 13; J: TRBJ2-7; CDR3: CASSSENSYEQYF; DNA: TGTGCCAGCAGTTCCGAGAACTCCTACGAGCAGTACTTC
size: -; V: TRBV6-6; D: -; length: 15; J: TRBJ2-3; CDR3: CASSYRLLSTDTQYF; DNA: TGTGCCAGCAGTTACCGACTACTTAGCACAGATACGCAGTATTTT